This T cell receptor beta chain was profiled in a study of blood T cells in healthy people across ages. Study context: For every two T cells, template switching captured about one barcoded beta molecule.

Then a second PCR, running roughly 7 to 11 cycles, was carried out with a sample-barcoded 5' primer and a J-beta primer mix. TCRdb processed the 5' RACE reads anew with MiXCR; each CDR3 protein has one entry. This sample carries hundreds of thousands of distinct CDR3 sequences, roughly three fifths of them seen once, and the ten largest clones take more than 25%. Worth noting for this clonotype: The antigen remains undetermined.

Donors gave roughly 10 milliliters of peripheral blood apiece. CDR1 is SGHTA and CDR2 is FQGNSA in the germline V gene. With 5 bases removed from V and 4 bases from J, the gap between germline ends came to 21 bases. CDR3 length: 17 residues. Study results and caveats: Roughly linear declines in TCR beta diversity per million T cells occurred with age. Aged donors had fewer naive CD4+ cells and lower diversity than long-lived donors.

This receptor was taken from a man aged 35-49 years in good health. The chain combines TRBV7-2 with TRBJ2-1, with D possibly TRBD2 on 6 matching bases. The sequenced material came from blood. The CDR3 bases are TGTGCCAGCAGCCCCAGCAGAGGCCTAGCGAGTTACAATGAGCAGTTCTTC. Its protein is CASSPSRGLASYNEQFF.